This T cell receptor (beta chain) was identified in a study of T cells in Graves' hyperthyroidism and ophthalmopathy. The CDR3 region is 10 residues in length, termini included. Germline assignment: CDR1 SNHLY and CDR2 FYNNEI. Template material for amplifying TCR beta CDR3 regions consisted of RNA transcripts. TCR CDR3 regions were first amplified by RT-PCR with HTBI primers. TCRdb used MiXCR to reprocess the multiplex PCR reads, holding one entry per CDR3 protein. This sample has 450,000 to 700,000 distinct CDR3 sequences, with approximately 44% found just once. For this clonotype: In this CDR3 the conserved last residue, phenylalanine or tryptophan, is missing, so a read error is likely. The DNA is omitted, as the CDR3 cannot be located on it reliably, and the CDR3 follows TCRdb's listing.

The sequence derives from a woman aged 18-29 years with Graves' hyperthyroidism. What was sequenced was peripheral blood or thyroid tissue (not recorded which). The chain employs TRBV2 and TRBJ2-5. The CDR3: CASSEVGPNT.